This entry features one T cell receptor (beta chain) sequence. This sample stems from a study of blood T cell repertoires in COVID-19. Whole-study context: Acute and convalescent COVID-19 samples came from the United States, Italy and Spain. Sources were T cells, B-cell-depleted T cells, or PBMCs; the material itself was cDNA or gDNA.

The CDR3 length is 16 residues. V lost 0 bases and J lost 5, with 13 bases in between. Germline CDR1 and CDR2: MGHRA and YSYEKL. Original processing methods: Estimation of nucleated cell counts was performed using reference gene primer amplification. Sequencing used immunoSEQ multiplex PCR; TCRdb keeps in-frame clones, though not all of them. That table supplies the V and J calls and clone size; D and trimming were determined from the DNA. Of 100,000 or so clones in the sample, about four fifths were seen once. Material: peripheral blood. This TCR was sampled from a woman aged 55-75 years with acute or convalescent COVID-19. This chain links TRBV4-1 with TRBJ1-4; no definite D call. CDR3 DNA: TGCGCCAGCAGCCAAGACCCCGGGAGAGTAAATGAAAAACTGTTTTTT. Translating it yields CASSQDPGRVNEKLFF.